This T cell receptor (beta chain) was recorded in a study of molecular identifiers for immune sequencing clone quantification. Germline V gene lookup returns CDR1 SEHNR and CDR2 FQNEAQ (reference sequence). V lost 3 bases and J 6 bases, leaving 21 bases between the germline ends. This CDR3 has 17 amino acids. General study findings and limits: Sizes of highly expanded clones could be underestimated through identical TCRs sharing a barcode. The share of molecules held by clones above 20 RNA copies was over 98% in effector cells and under 1% in naive cells.

The sample holds many counts of this clonotype. Its antigen remains unknown. Each CDR3 protein is one row after TCRdb ran MiXCR on the PCR reads. The data contain about 640,000 distinct CDR3 sequences, approximately 20% of them singletons. This TCR was recovered from a human donor in good health. Some libraries in this study had Jurkat cell RNA spiked in. The rearrangement joins TRBV7-9 to TRBJ2-1, with D perhaps given as TRBD1 or TRBD2 (5 bases each). The specimen was naive CD8+ T cells from blood, with Jurkat cell RNA spiked in. Specified subset: FACS-sorted CD8+CD4-CCR7+CD45RA+ naive T cells. The CDR3 region is CASSLSIGTDSRNEQFF. The CDR3 bases are TGTGCCAGCAGCTTGTCGATCGGGACGGACTCCCGCAATGAGCAGTTCTTC.